The T cell receptor (beta chain) under discussion was sequenced for a study of T cells expressing NK-cell markers. In the study overall: Among eight sequenced donors, seven carried HCMV seropositivity while one was seronegative.

For TCR beta, cDNA was produced by 5'RACE template switching with UMIs. Following a re-call of the 5' RACE reads, TCRdb has one entry per CDR3 protein and lacks DNA. This specimen shows some 500,000 distinct CDR3 sequences; the ten leading clones hold over 1.1%. From germline, CDR1 is SGHRS and CDR2 YFSETQ. This CDR3 is built from 12 residues. The specimen sequenced was blood T cells: a sorted CD56 or NKG2C T cell subset, CD4+ or CD8+ T cells, or bulk PBMC T cells (not recorded which). The chain has TRBV5-1 and TRBJ1-1. This clonotype was sampled from a woman between 45 and 60 years old in good health. CDR3 sequence reads: CASSLDGQKAFF. Supplemented by reference TRBV5-1 and TRBJ1-1, the full variable domain reads KAGVTQTPRYLIKTRGQQVTLSCSPISGHRSVSWYQQTPGQGLQFLFEYFSETQRNKGNFPGRFSGRQFSNSRSEMNVSTLELGDSALYLCASSLDGQKAFFGQGTRLTVV.